Following are 20 T cell receptor beta chains from one sample sequenced in a study of shared clonotypes between healthy human individuals (dated by TCRdb to 2020 to 2022). Receptors were amplified or captured by the immunoSEQ multiplex PCR assay. Imported from immuneACCESS, the table was reduced by TCRdb to in-frame sequences with V and J called. These copies leave out some clones; in studies compared against another copy, an unresolved V gene accounts for under half, and the cause of the remainder is not known. Present in this sample are over 1.4 million clones, more than 95% of which were seen just once. The ten largest clones take up more than 0.9% of the sample. Sequencing was done on a sample of naive CD4+ T cells sorted from blood. This specimen's cell subset or site label, per the study, means: CD45RA+ positively selected. These receptors originate from a man between 25 and 39 years old in good health.

This rearrangement joins TRBV7-2 to TRBJ2-7; D remains unclear. The V gene's germline CDR1 is SGHTA and CDR2 FQGNSA. Trimming removed 4 bases at V and 7 bases at J, with 11 bases between. The CDR3 totals 12 residues. CDR3 sequence: CASSSPIREQYF. The CDR3 nucleotides are TGTGCCAGCAGCTCCCCTATCAGGGAGCAGTACTTC.

The genes are TRBV19 and TRBJ2-5, with D tentatively TRBD2 (5 bases). The V end lost 3 bases, the J end lost 2 bases, and 7 bases lay between the germline ends. This CDR3 is 13 amino acids long. The germline gives CDR1 LNHDA, CDR2 SQIVND (reference sequence). In DNA, the CDR3 is TGTGCCAGTAGTATGAGGGAACAAGAGACCCAGTACTTC. Its translation: CASSMREQETQYF.

The CDR3 loop is CASSPRDRRTYTQYF. DNA for the CDR3: TGTGCCAGCTCACCGCGGGACAGGAGGACTTATACGCAGTATTTT. The chain links TRBV18 to TRBJ2-3, with 8 bases identical to TRBD1. V was pared by 3 bases and J by 7 bases, with 9 bases of the junction left unmatched. Germline V gives CDR1 KGHSH, CDR2 LQKENI. This CDR3 is 15 amino acids long. The variable domain in full, completed from reference TRBV18 and TRBJ2-3, reads NAGVMQNPRHLVRRRGQEARLRCSPMKGHSHVYWYRQLPEEGLKFMVYLQKENIIDESGMPKERFSAEFPKEGPSILRIQQVVRGDSAAYFCASSPRDRRTYTQYFGPGTRLTVL.

The chain is built from TRBV19 and TRBJ2-2; the D gene is possibly TRBD1 (5 bases). The CDR3 has 15 amino acids. The germline V gene encodes CDR1 LNHDA and CDR2 SQIVND (reference sequence). The V end was cut by 4 bases, the J end by 0 bases, with 9 bases between. CDR3 in amino acids: CASSRGGTNTGELFF. CDR3 nucleotide sequence: TGTGCCAGTAGTAGGGGCGGAACGAACACCGGGGAGCTGTTTTTT. The full variable domain, with the rest looked up from reference TRBV19 and TRBJ2-2, is DGGITQSPKYLFRKEGQNVTLSCEQNLNHDAMYWYRQDPGQGLRLIYYSQIVNDFQKGDIAEGYSVSREKKESFPLTVTSAQKNPTAFYLCASSRGGTNTGELFFGEGSRLTVL.

The chain links TRBV27 to TRBJ1-5; D remains ambiguous. Trimming took off 5 bases at V and 4 bases at J, with 18 bases between the two ends. The CDR3 loop spans 16 amino acids. Germline V gives CDR1 MNHEY, CDR2 SMNVEV (reference sequence). CDR3 protein: CASSARSGLGNQPQHF. Here the CDR3 DNA reads TGTGCCAGCAGTGCGCGCAGTGGGTTGGGGAATCAGCCCCAGCATTTT.

The J gene is TRBJ1-5, the V gene TRBV15, with a tentative D call TRBD1 (5 bases). Trimming removed 2 bases at V and 7 bases at J, with 9 bases between. Germline-derived CDR1 and CDR2 are LNHNV and YYDKDF (reference sequence). The CDR3 loop spans 13 amino acids. The CDR3 DNA is TGTGCCACCAGCAGACAGGGAAACCAGCCCCAGCATTTT. Its protein product is CATSRQGNQPQHF.

V usage is TRBV5-1 and J usage is TRBJ2-1, with TRBD2 identical over 7 bases. The CDR3 is 14 amino acids. The germline V gene has CDR1 SGHRS and CDR2 YFSETQ. Germline trimming cut 6 bases from V and 8 bases from J; bases unmatched to any gene: 11. The CDR3 loop is CASNIGLVFDEQFF. CDR3 DNA: TGCGCCAGCAATATCGGACTAGTGTTCGATGAGCAGTTCTTC.

The genes are TRBV27 and TRBJ1-2; tentative D call: TRBD1 (5 bases). Germline V gene lookup returns CDR1 MNHEY and CDR2 SMNVEV (reference sequence). The CDR3 has 17 amino acids. V was trimmed by 3 bases and J by 4 bases, leaving 21 bases between them. The CDR3 DNA reads as TGTGCCAGCAGTTTCATGCGGGGAGGGGCCTCGGGCTATGGCTACACCTTC. Translation gives CASSFMRGGASGYGYTF.

This chain links TRBV28 with TRBJ2-7; 7 nucleotides line up with TRBD1. The germline V gene has CDR1 MDHEN and CDR2 SYDVKM. The trim removed 5 bases at V and 0 bases at J, leaving 7 bases unmatched. CDR3 size: 15 residues. CDR3 amino acids: CASSDPGTDSYEQYF. CDR3 nucleotides: TGTGCCAGCAGTGACCCCGGGACAGACTCCTACGAGCAGTACTTC.

The chain employs TRBV5-5 and TRBJ2-5, with 11 bases matching TRBD2. V trimming: 1 base; J trimming: 4 bases; junction bases outside the gene matches: 15. Germline assignment: CDR1 SGHKS and CDR2 YYEKEE (reference sequence). The CDR3 length is 19 residues. Here the CDR3 reads CASSLFKSTSGRGVETQYF. The CDR3, as DNA: TGTGCCAGCAGCTTGTTTAAATCTACTAGCGGGAGAGGGGTAGAGACCCAGTACTTC.

This chain uses TRBV30 with TRBJ1-1; 12 bases agree with TRBD1. The CDR3 covers 17 residues. The ends lost 2 bases at V and 4 bases at J; junction bases unmatched: 11. Germline V gene data show CDR1 as GTSNPN and CDR2 as SVGIG (reference sequence). The CDR3 DNA follows: TGTGCCTGGAGTACCCGGTATGGGACAGGGGGCCTCACTGAAGCTTTCTTT. Translating it yields CAWSTRYGTGGLTEAFF.

The rearrangement links TRBV11-2 to TRBJ1-5; weak D call: TRBD1 (5 bases). CDR1 and CDR2 (germline): SGHAT, FQNNGV. Between the trimmed V and J ends, which lost 1 base and 4 bases, there was a span of 17 bases. The CDR3 spans 17 residues. Here the CDR3 DNA reads TGTGCCAGCAGCTTAGGTGGGAGGGTTAGGGGTAATCAGCCCCAGCATTTT. It is translated as CASSLGGRVRGNQPQHF.

This sequence joins TRBV11-2 and TRBJ2-7, with D perhaps being TRBD1 or TRBD2 (5 bases each). The V gene lost 5 bases and the J gene lost 0 bases, with 8 bases spanning the gap. Germline V gene lookup returns CDR1 SGHAT and CDR2 FQNNGV. The CDR3 sequence is 13 residues long. Here the CDR3 DNA reads TGTGCCAGCAGCGGGACCAGCTCCTACGAGCAGTACTTC. This encodes CASSGTSSYEQYF.

The chain recombines TRBV6-6 with TRBJ2-5; tentative D call: TRBD1 (5 bases). There are 14 residues in the CDR3. Germline lookup yields CDR1 MNHNY and CDR2 SVGAGI (reference sequence). V dropped 5 bases and J dropped 2 bases, with 12 bases sitting between them. CDR3 residues: CASSPSTAQETQYF. The CDR3 nucleotides are TGTGCCAGCAGTCCGTCGACAGCACAAGAGACCCAGTACTTC.

This clone was observed a single time. The chain recombines TRBV7-2 with TRBJ2-1; D not resolved. The CDR3 covers 12 residues. V lost 5 bases and J 9 bases, leaving 11 bases between the germline ends. CDR1 SGHTA and CDR2 FQGNSA come from the germline V gene. CDR3 amino acids: CASSLNRFEQFF. The CDR3 DNA is TGTGCCAGCAGCCTAAATAGGTTTGAGCAGTTCTTC.

Only one count was recorded for this clone. The chain uses TRBV6-6 and TRBJ2-2, with D hard to call. CDR3 length: 14 amino acids. The germline V gene has CDR1 MNHNY and CDR2 SVGAGI (reference sequence). Trimming took 6 bases from V and 5 from J, leaving 13 bases between them. CDR3 nucleotides: TGTGCCAGCAGGTATTTAGGCAAGACCGGGGAGCTGTTTTTT. Its protein product is CASRYLGKTGELFF.

The J gene is TRBJ1-1, the V gene TRBV28, with 10 bases aligning to TRBD1. Germline assignment: CDR1 MDHEN and CDR2 SYDVKM. The CDR3 loop spans 14 amino acids. The ends lost 5 bases at V and 10 bases at J; junction bases unmatched: 10. Here the CDR3 reads CASSTPGQGDGAFF. For the CDR3, the DNA is TGTGCCAGCAGTACTCCAGGACAGGGGGACGGAGCTTTCTTT.

In the case of this clone: The junction does not match germline at one end; this may be a read error. The CDR3 nucleotides are TGTGCCAGCAGCCAACCCCGCGACAGGTTCGTGGAGACCCGGTACTTC. Its protein is CASSQPRDRFVETRYF. The rearrangement joins TRBV14 to TRBJ2-5, with D possibly matching TRBD1 (6 bases). The CDR3 has 16 amino acids. Per the germline V gene, CDR1 is SGHDN and CDR2 is FVKESK.

V usage is TRBV30 and J usage is TRBJ1-1; D unclear. The V and J ends lost 2 bases and 6 bases respectively, with 10 bases between them. This CDR3 contains 12 residues. Germline CDR1 reads GTSNPN; CDR2 reads SVGIG (reference sequence). The CDR3 DNA follows: TGTGCCTGGAGTCTGCCGGGTTCTGAAGCTTTCTTT. Translating gives CAWSLPGSEAFF. The variable domain in full, completed from reference TRBV30 and TRBJ1-1, reads SQTIHQWPATLVQPVGSPLSLECTVEGTSNPNLYWYRQAAGRGLQLLFYSVGIGQISSEVPQNLSASRPQDRQFILSSKKLLLSDSGFYLCAWSLPGSEAFFGQGTRLTVV.

The chain carries TRBV28 and TRBJ1-4; D perhaps matches TRBD1 (5 bases). The CDR3 runs 14 residues. V lost 10 bases and J 8 bases, leaving 20 bases between the germline ends. Germline V gene lookup returns CDR1 MDHEN and CDR2 SYDVKM. In DNA form, the CDR3 reads TGTGCCACGGGAGGGGAAGGGAGTCAGGAAAAACTGTTTTTT. Its translation is CATGGEGSQEKLFF.